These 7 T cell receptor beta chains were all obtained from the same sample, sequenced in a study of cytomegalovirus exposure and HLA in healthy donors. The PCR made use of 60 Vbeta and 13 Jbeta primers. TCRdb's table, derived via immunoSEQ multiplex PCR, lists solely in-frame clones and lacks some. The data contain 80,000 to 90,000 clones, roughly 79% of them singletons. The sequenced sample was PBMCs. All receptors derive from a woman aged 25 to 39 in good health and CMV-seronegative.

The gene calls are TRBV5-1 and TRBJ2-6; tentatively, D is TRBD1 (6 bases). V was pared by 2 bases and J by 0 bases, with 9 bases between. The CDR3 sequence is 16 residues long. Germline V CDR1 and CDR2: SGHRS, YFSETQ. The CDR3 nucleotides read TGCGCCAGCAGCTTACAGGGAGACTCTGGGGCCAACGTCCTGACTTTC. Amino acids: CASSLQGDSGANVLTF.

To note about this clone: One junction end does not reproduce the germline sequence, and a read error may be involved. CDR3 sequence reads: CSSSFGRPGLSGNTIYF. CDR3 DNA sequence: TGTTCCAGCAGCTTTGGAAGGCCGGGACTCTCTGGAAACACCATATATTTT. The gene calls are TRBV7-9 and TRBJ1-3, with D perhaps matching TRBD1 (5 bases). The CDR3 has 17 amino acids. Germline loops: CDR1 SEHNR, CDR2 FQNEAQ (reference sequence).

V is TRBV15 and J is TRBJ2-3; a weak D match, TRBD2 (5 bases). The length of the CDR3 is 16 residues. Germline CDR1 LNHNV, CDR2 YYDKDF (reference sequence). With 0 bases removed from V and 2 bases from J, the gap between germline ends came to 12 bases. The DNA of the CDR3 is TGTGCCACCAGCAGAGATGAGCGGAGACTCACAGATACGCAGTATTTT. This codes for CATSRDERRLTDTQYF. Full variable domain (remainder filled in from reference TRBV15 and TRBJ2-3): DAMVIQNPRYQVTQFGKPVTLSCSQTLNHNVMYWYQQKSSQAPKLLFHYYDKDFNNEADTPDNFQSRRPNTSFCFLDIRSPGLGDTAMYLCATSRDERRLTDTQYFGPGTRLTVL.

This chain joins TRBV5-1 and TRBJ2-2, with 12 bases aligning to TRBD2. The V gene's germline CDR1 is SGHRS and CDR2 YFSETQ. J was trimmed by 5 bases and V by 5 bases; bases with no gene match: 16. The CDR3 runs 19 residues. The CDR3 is CASSLDARLAGAGTGELFF. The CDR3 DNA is TGCGCCAGCAGTCTCGACGCAAGACTAGCGGGAGCCGGGACCGGGGAGCTGTTTTTT.

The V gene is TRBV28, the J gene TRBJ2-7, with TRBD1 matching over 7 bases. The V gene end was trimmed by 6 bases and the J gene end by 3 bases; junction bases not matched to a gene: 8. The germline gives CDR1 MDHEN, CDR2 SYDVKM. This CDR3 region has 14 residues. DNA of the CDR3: TGTGCCAGCAGCCGACAGGGCTTAAACTACGAGCAGTACTTC. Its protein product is CASSRQGLNYEQYF.

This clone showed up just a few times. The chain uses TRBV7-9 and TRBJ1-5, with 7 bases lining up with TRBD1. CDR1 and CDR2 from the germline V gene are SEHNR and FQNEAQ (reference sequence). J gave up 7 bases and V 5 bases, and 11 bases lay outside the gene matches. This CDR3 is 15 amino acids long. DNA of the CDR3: TGTGCCAGCAGCACCCAACAGGGGACACGCCAGCCCCAGCATTTT. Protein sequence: CASSTQQGTRQPQHF.

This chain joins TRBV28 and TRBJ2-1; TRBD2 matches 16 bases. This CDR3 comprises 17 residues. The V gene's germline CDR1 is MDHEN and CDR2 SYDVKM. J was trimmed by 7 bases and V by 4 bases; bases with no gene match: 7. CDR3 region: CASSWGLAGGAGNEQFF. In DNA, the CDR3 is TGTGCCAGCAGTTGGGGACTAGCGGGAGGGGCGGGGAATGAGCAGTTCTTC.